Sequencing of this TCR beta chain was carried out in a study of CD4 T cells in relation to SARS-CoV-2 and coronaviruses. As for the study in general: After 10 to 11 days of antigen culture, PBMC TCR beta CDR3s were sequenced.

Assay used: immunoSEQ multiplex PCR; TCRdb lists only in-frame clones, some missing. Altogether about 20,000 clones are present, roughly 80% being singletons, with the ten largest covering roughly a sixth. Unexposed donor CD4+ T cells date from about 2011-2018, before the COVID-19 pandemic. CD4+ T cells were isolated from the cells after about 11 days of culture. On days 3 and 7, cultures got half fresh IL-2 medium. Of note for this clone: As yet, its antigen is unknown.

The specimen was CD4+ T cells from PBMCs, cultured in vitro. The TCR was taken from a human donor in good health.

CDR3 in DNA: TGTGCCAGCAGCTGGGGAAACTCCGGGGAGCAGTTCTTC. Translating gives CASSWGNSGEQFF. V and J are TRBV5-6 and TRBJ2-1; D is unclear. The germline V gene encodes CDR1 SGHDT and CDR2 YYEEEE. The CDR3 spans 13 residues. V lost 3 bases and J lost 10, with 14 bases in between.